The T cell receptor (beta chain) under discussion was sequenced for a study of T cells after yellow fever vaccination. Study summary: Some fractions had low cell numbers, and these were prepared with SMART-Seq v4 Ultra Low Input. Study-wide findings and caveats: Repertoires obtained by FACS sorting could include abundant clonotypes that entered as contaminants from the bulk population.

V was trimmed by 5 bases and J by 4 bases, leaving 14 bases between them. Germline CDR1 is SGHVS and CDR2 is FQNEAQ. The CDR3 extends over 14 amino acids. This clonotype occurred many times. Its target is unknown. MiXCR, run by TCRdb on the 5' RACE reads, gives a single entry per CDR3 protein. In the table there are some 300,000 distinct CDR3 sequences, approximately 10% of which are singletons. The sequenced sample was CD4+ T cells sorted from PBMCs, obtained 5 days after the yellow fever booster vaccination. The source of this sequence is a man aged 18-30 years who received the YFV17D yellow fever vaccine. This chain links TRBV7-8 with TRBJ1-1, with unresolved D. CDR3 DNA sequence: TGTGCCAGCAGCCCCATTTACCGAAGCACTGAAGCTTTCTTT. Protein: CASSPIYRSTEAFF.